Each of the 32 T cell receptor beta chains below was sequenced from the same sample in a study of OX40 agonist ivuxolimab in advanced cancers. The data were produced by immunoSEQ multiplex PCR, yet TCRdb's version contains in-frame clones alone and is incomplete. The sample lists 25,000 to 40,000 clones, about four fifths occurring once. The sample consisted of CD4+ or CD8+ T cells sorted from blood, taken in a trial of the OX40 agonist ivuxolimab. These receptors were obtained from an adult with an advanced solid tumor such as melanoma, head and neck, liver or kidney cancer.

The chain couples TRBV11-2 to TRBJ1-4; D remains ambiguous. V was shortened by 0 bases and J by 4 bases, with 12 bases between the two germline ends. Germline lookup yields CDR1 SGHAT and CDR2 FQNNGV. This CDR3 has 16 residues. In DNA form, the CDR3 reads TGTGCCAGCAGCTTAGATAGGTTTCAGATTAATGAAAAACTGTTTTTT. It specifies CASSLDRFQINEKLFF.

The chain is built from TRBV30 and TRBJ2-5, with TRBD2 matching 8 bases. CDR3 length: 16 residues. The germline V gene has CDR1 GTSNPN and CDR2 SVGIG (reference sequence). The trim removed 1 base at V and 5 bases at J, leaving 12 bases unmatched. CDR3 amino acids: CAWSEGTGGPRETQYF. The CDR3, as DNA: TGTGCCTGGAGTGAGGGGACGGGGGGGCCGAGGGAGACCCAGTACTTC. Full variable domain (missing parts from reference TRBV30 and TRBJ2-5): SQTIHQWPATLVQPVGSPLSLECTVEGTSNPNLYWYRQAAGRGLQLLFYSVGIGQISSEVPQNLSASRPQDRQFILSSKKLLLSDSGFYLCAWSEGTGGPRETQYFGPGTRLLVL.

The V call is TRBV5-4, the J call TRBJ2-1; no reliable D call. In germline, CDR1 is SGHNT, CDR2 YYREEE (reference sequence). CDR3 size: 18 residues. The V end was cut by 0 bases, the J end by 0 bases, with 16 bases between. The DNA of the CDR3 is TGTGCCAGCAGCTTGGAGCCAACTTCATATAGCTCCTACAATGAGCAGTTCTTC. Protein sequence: CASSLEPTSYSSYNEQFF.

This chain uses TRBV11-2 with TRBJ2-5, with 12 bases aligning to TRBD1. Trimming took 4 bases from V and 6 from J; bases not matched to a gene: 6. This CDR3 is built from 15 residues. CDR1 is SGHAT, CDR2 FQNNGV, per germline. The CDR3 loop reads CASSSPGQGAKTQYF. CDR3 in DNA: TGTGCCAGCAGCTCTCCGGGACAGGGGGCTAAGACCCAGTACTTC.

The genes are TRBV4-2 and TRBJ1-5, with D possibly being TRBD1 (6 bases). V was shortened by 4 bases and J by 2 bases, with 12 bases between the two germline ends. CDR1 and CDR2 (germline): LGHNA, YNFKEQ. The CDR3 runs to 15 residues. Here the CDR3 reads CASSPVPGGNQPQHF. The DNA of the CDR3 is TGTGCCAGCAGCCCGGTACCAGGGGGCAATCAGCCCCAGCATTTT.

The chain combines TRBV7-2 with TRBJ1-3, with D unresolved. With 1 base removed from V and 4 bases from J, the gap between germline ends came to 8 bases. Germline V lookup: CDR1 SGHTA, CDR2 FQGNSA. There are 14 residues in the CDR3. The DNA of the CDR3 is TGTGCCAGCAGCTTAGGAGCCTCAGGAAACACCATATATTTT. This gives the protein CASSLGASGNTIYF.

The CDR3 region has the DNA TGTGCCAGCAGCCAAGGACTAGCGGGGAAGAACGAGCAGTACTTC. It is translated as CASSQGLAGKNEQYF. V is TRBV4-2 and J is TRBJ2-7, with 11 bases matching TRBD2. The CDR3 has 15 residues. The germline CDR1 and CDR2 sequences are LGHNA and YNFKEQ. V lost 1 base, J lost 5 bases, and 4 bases stayed unmatched.

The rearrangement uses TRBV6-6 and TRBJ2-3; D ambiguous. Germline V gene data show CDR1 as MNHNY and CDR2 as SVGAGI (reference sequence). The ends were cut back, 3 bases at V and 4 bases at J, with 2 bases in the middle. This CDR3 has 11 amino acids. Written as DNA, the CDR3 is TGTGCCAGCAGTTATGCAGATACGCAGTATTTT. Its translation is CASSYADTQYF.

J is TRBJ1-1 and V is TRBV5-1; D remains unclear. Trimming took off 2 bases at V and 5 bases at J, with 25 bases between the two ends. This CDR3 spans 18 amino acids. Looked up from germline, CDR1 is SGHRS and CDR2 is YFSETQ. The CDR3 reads CASSFRSSRRGSGTEAFF. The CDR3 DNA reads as TGCGCCAGCAGCTTTCGATCAAGTCGGAGAGGGTCGGGGACTGAAGCTTTCTTT.

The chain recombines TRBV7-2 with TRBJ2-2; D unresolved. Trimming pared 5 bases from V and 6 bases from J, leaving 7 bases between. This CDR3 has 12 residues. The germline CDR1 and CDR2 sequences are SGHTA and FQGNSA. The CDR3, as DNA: TGTGCCAGCAGCCGCGGAGCCGGGGAGCTGTTTTTT. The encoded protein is CASSRGAGELFF.

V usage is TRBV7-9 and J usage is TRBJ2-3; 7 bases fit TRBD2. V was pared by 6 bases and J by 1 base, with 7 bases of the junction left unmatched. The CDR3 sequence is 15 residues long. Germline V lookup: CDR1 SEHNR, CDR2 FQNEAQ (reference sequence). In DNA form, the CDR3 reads TGTGCCAGCAGTCGGAGCGGGGATGGCACAGATACGCAGTATTTT. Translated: CASSRSGDGTDTQYF.

In nucleotides, the CDR3 is TGTGCCAGCAGCCACCTGAGGGGATCCGGGGAGCTGTTTTTT. It translates to CASSHLRGSGELFF. The chain uses TRBV4-2 and TRBJ2-2; D may correspond to TRBD1 or TRBD2 (5 bases each). CDR3 length equals 14 residues. V was trimmed by 3 bases and J by 6 bases, leaving 11 bases between them. Germline V lookup: CDR1 LGHNA, CDR2 YNFKEQ.

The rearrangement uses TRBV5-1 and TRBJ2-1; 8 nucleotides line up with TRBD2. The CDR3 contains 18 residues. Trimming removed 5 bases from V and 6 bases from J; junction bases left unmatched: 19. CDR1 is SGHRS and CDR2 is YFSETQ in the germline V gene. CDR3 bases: TGCGCCAGCAGTCACCGGGTCGAGGACCTAGCGGGTACCAATGAGCAGTTCTTC. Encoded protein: CASSHRVEDLAGTNEQFF.

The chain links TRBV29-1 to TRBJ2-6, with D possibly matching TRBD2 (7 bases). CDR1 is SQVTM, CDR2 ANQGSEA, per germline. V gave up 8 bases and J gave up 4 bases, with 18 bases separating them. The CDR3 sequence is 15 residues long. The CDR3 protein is CSIPAGARGANVLTF. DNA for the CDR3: TGCAGCATACCGGCGGGGGCAAGGGGGGCCAACGTCCTGACTTTC.

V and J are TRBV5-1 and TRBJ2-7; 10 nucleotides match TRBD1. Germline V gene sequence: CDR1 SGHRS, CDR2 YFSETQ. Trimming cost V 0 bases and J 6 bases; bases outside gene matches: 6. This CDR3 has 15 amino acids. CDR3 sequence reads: CASSLAGDRGLEQYF. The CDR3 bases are TGCGCCAGCAGCTTGGCCGGAGACAGGGGGCTCGAGCAGTACTTC.

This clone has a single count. The CDR3 nucleotides are TGTGCCTGGAGTGTCGGCACCACGGTCAAAAACATTCAGTACTTC. It yields the protein CAWSVGTTVKNIQYF. This chain links TRBV30 with TRBJ2-4, with D unresolved. Looked up from germline, CDR1 is GTSNPN and CDR2 is SVGIG (reference sequence). With 0 bases removed from V and 3 bases from J, the gap between germline ends came to 12 bases. This CDR3 spans 15 amino acids.

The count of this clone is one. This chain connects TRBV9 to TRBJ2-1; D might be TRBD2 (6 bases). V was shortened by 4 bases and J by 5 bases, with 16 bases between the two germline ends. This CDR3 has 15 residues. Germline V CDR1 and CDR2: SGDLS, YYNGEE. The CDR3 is CASSQATGSDNEQFF. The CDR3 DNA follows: TGTGCCAGCAGCCAGGCCACCGGGAGTGACAATGAGCAGTTCTTC.

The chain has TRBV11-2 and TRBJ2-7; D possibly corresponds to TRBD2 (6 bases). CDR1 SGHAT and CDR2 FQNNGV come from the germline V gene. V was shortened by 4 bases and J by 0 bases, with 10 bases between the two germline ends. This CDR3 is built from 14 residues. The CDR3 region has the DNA TGTGCCAGCAGCTCTAGCGTCTACTCCTACGAGCAGTACTTC. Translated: CASSSSVYSYEQYF.

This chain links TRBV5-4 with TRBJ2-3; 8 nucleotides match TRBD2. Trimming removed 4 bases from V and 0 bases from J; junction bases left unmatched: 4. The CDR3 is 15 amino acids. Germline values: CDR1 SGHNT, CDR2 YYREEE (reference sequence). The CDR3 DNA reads TGTGCCAGCAGCCTCGCGGGGGGTAGCACAGATACGCAGTATTTT. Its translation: CASSLAGGSTDTQYF. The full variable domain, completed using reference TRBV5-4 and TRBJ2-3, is ETGVTQSPTHLIKTRGQQVTLRCSSQSGHNTVSWYQQALGQGPQFIFQYYREEENGRGNFPPRFSGLQFPNYSSELNVNALELDDSALYLCASSLAGGSTDTQYFGPGTRLTVL.

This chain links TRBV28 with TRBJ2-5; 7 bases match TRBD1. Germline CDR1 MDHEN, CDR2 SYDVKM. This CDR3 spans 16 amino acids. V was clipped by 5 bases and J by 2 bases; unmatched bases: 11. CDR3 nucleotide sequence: TGTGCCAGCAGTCTGGACAGGAATTCGCGGCAAGAGACCCAGTACTTC. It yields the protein CASSLDRNSRQETQYF.

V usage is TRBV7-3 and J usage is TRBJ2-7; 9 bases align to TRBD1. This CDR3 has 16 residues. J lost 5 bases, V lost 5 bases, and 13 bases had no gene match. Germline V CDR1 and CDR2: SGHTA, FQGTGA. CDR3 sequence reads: CASSKFPGQGIHEQYF. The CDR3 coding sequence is TGTGCCAGCAGCAAATTCCCGGGACAGGGAATCCACGAGCAGTACTTC.

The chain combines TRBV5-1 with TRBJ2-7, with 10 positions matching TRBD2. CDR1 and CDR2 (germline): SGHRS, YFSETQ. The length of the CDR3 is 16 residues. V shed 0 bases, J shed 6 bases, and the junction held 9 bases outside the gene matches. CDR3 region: CASSLEGTSVQGEQYF. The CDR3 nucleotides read TGCGCCAGCAGCTTGGAGGGGACTAGCGTACAGGGCGAGCAGTACTTC.

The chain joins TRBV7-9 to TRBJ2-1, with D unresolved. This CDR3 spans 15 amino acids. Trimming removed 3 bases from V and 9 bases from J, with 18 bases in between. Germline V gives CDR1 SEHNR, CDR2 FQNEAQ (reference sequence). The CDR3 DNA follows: TGTGCCAGCAGCTTCCCGGATTCTGGGTTCGGTGAGCAGTTCTTC. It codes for CASSFPDSGFGEQFF.

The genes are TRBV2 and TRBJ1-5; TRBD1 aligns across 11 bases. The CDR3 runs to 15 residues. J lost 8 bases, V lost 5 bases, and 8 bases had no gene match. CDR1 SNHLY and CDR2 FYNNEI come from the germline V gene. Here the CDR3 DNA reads TGTGCCAGCAGTACGGGACAGGGGGTATCGGAGCCCCAGCATTTT. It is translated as CASSTGQGVSEPQHF.

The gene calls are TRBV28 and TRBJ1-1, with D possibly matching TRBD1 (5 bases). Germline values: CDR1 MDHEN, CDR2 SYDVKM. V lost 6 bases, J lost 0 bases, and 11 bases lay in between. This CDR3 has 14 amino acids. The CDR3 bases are TGTGCCAGCAGCTGGGGGAATATGAACACTGAAGCTTTCTTT. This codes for CASSWGNMNTEAFF.

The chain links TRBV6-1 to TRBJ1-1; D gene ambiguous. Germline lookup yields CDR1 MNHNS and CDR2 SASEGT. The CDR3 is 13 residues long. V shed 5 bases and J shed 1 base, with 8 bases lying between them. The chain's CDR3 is CASSRTENTEAFF. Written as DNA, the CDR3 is TGTGCCAGCAGTAGGACCGAGAACACTGAAGCTTTCTTT.

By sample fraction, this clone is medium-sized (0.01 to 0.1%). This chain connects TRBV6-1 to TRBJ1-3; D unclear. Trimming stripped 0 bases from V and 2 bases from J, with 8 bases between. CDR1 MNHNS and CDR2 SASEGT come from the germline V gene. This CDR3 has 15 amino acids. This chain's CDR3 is CASSEAEDTGNTIYF. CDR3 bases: TGTGCCAGCAGTGAAGCGGAGGATACTGGAAACACCATATATTTT.

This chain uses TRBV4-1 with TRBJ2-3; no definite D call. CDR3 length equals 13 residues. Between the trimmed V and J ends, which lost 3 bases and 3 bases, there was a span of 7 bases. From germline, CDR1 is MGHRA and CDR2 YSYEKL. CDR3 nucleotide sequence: TGCGCCAGCAGCCAGATGATAACAGATACGCAGTATTTT. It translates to CASSQMITDTQYF.

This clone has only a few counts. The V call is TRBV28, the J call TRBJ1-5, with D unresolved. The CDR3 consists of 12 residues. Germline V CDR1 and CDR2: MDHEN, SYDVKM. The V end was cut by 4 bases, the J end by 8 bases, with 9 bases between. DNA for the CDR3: TGTGCCAGCAGTTCATATACGGAGCCCCAGCATTTT. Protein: CASSSYTEPQHF.

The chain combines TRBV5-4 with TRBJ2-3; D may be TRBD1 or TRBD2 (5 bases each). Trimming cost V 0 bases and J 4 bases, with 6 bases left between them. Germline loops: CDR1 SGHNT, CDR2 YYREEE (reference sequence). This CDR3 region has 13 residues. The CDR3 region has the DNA TGTGCCAGCAGCTTGGGGGGGTCAGATACGCAGTATTTT. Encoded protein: CASSLGGSDTQYF. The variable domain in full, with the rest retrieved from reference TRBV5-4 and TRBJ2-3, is ETGVTQSPTHLIKTRGQQVTLRCSSQSGHNTVSWYQQALGQGPQFIFQYYREEENGRGNFPPRFSGLQFPNYSSELNVNALELDDSALYLCASSLGGSDTQYFGPGTRLTVL.

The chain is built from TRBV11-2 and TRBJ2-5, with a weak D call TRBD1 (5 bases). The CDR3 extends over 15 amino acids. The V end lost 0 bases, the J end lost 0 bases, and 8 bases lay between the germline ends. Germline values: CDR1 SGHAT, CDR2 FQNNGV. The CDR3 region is CASSLDQGNQETQYF. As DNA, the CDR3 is TGTGCCAGCAGCTTAGATCAGGGAAACCAAGAGACCCAGTACTTC.

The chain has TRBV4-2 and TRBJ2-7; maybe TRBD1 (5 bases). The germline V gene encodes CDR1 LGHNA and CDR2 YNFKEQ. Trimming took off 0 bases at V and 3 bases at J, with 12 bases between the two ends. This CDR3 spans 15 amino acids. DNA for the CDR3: TGTGCCAGCAGCCAAGAAGGGGCTGGGAACTACGAGCAGTACTTC. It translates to CASSQEGAGNYEQYF.